Listed below are T cell receptor beta chains from one sample, sequenced in a study of control samples from healthy donors and cancer patients. Produced via immunoSEQ multiplex PCR; TCRdb's table is partial and in-frame only. The sample records about 190,000 clones, 90% to 95% being singletons. The source material was blood. These receptors all come from a man aged 30 to 45 in good health. Each CDR3 is given without its conserved first and last residue. Each record gives: V gene, J gene, clone size, CDR3 protein. Size values are once, few and many counts, or a class for expanded clones, and some rows have none.

>TRBV4-1|TRBJ1-3|NA
ASSLPDGNTIY
>TRBV13|TRBJ2-1|NA
ASSLQPFLAGSVNEQF
>TRBV10-3|TRBJ2-4|NA
AILDSSINIQY
>TRBV2|TRBJ1-5|NA
ASTSQGFDQPQH
>TRBV4-2|TRBJ2-3|NA
ASSQEEASGGNTQY
>TRBV6-6|TRBJ1-4|NA
ASSSTEKLF
>TRBV15|TRBJ1-2|NA
ATSNKGGDYGYT
>TRBV2|TRBJ1-2|NA
ASSGLLGGFDGYT
>TRBV6-5|TRBJ1-4|NA
ASSYSGQANEKLF
>TRBV7-3|TRBJ1-1|NA
ASSLTRGWNTEAF
>TRBV4-2|TRBJ1-4|NA
ASSPGLRMDEKLF
>TRBV4-1|TRBJ2-7|once
ASSQGQKAYEQY
>TRBV7-3|TRBJ2-5|NA
ASSLRGQATETQY
>TRBV29-1|TRBJ2-1|NA
SVGSYNEQF
>TRBV6-4|TRBJ1-2|once
ASSDSPGFGYT
>TRBV5-1|TRBJ1-2|NA
ASSFGDPGGYT
>TRBV14|TRBJ1-3|NA
ASRLGGYTIY
>TRBV27|TRBJ1-3|NA
ASRFHSGNTIY
>TRBV30|TRBJ2-2|NA
AWRGQGNTGELF
>TRBV6-5|TRBJ1-1|NA
ASTQSGSVNTEAF
>TRBV15|TRBJ2-7|NA
ATSRDWGYEQY
>TRBV7-2|TRBJ2-3|NA
ASSLGRTGGTDTQY
>TRBV3-1/TRBV3-2|TRBJ2-1|NA
ASSQDGGQPNEQF
>TRBV6-5|TRBJ1-2|once
ASSPDRGRGYGYT
>TRBV4-2|TRBJ1-2|NA
ASSQGVGGQGAGYGYT
>TRBV28|TRBJ1-4|once
ASSLTPSTNEKLF
>TRBV18|TRBJ1-1|NA
ASSPERNTEAF
>TRBV9|TRBJ1-6|NA
ASSTTGSNSPLH
>TRBV19|TRBJ1-3|NA
ASSPRGSGNTIY
>TRBV5-6|TRBJ2-4|NA
ASSLAWGADKNIQY
>TRBV7-6|TRBJ2-7|NA
ASSSPDRNYEQY
>TRBV19|TRBJ1-2|NA
ASSMGPPNYGYT
>TRBV6-5|TRBJ1-3|NA
ASRPTLVGNTIY
>TRBV27|TRBJ2-7|few
ASSLSSPYEQY
>TRBV5-8|TRBJ1-3|NA
ASSHERDRGVISGNTIY
>TRBV5-4|TRBJ2-1|NA
ASSPDRGGYEQF
>TRBV7-9|TRBJ1-4|NA
AGQGANEKLF
>TRBV30|TRBJ1-2|once
AWSRGNGYT
>TRBV5-1|TRBJ2-7|NA
ASSLAFGTVYEQY
>TRBV6-5|TRBJ1-2|NA
ASIEGGGRYGYT
>TRBV7-9|TRBJ1-1|once
ASSTPGAGNTEAF
>TRBV10-2|TRBJ1-1|few
ASRDGVETEAF
>TRBV6-5|TRBJ1-5|NA
ASSYSGTGNQPQH
>TRBV5-1|TRBJ2-7|NA
ASRDLTGEQY
>TRBV29-1|TRBJ1-1|NA
SVPNGRGAQTEAF
>TRBV6-6|TRBJ1-1|NA
ASSPPATGENTEAF
>TRBV6-1|TRBJ2-5|once
ASSEDGGRGETQY
>TRBV7-9|TRBJ1-2|NA
ASSSTGTDLNYGYT
>TRBV4-1|TRBJ2-7|NA
ASSPRGGGEPYEQY
>TRBV4-1|TRBJ2-3|NA
ASSQKLAGVDTQY
>TRBV19|TRBJ1-1|NA
ASSLPGGNTEAF
>TRBV5-1|TRBJ2-1|NA
ASSLALAGGPLDEQF